The present T cell receptor (beta chain) was sequenced within a study of blood T cell repertoires in COVID-19 (dated by TCRdb to 2020 to 2021). About the full investigation: Collaborator samples came from the United States, Italy and Spain and covered acute and convalescent phases of COVID-19. The prospective study material was composed of cDNA or gDNA derived from T cells, B-cell-depleted T cells, or PBMCs. Subjects who had been exposed to COVID-19, were actively infected with it, or had recovered from it provided the deeply sampled blood TCRbeta repertoires that made up the dataset. The repertoires were released in a freely available public database intended as a resource for research on the immune response to SARS-CoV-2. Samples came from the ongoing ImmuneRACE study (first 160 participants) plus 1,254 subjects from 6 global collaborators. Sample metadata almost always included a de-identified subject ID, COVID-19 status, age in years and sex. Where available, HLA class I and class II types were taken from metadata supplied by the sample provider and were not determined by assay-based typing. The study at large found these results: The amount of clinical and demographic metadata varied by source and participant and was provided uncurated.

In the case of this clone: The antigen this receptor binds is unknown. Per-base qualities were not stored, and no clone one base away is much larger.

From the germline V gene (reference sequence), CDR1 is LNHNV and CDR2 is YYDKDF. The CDR3 measures 15 amino acids from cysteine to phenylalanine. The retained sequence is limited to the CDR3, 45 bases, with the frame set at the first base. At the junction V is shortened by 0 bases and J by 5 bases, with 14 bases in between. Another Seattle source contributed samples from volunteer blood donors who had recovered from COVID-19. Collaborating institutions collected whole blood in K2EDTA tubes following their own protocols. For TCRbeta analysis, collaborators shipped samples in one of three forms: frozen whole blood, isolated PBMCs, or DNA extracted from either of those sample types. TCRbeta CDR3 regions were amplified from genomic DNA using the immunoSEQ Assay, a bias-controlled multiplex PCR. The study's processing was this. The number of nucleated cells in each sample was estimated from the amplification of reference gene primers within the assay. To quantify the absolute abundance of each unique TCRbeta CDR3 rearrangement, sequence reads were collapsed and filtered. For each sample, productive Simpson clonality was calculated as the square root of Simpson's diversity index over productive rearrangements. TCRdb holds this immuneACCESS table with in-frame rearrangements only. Some clones are missing; in checked studies, unresolved V genes explain under half, and the rest has no known cause. That table gives V, J and clone size, and the DNA gave D and trimming. The sample table lists about 160,000 clones, about 85% of them with a count of one. Together, the top ten hold about 1.2% of the sample.

This TCR was sampled from a man aged 55 to 70 who had recovered from COVID-19. The sample taken for sequencing was peripheral blood. The V and J segments used are TRBV15 and TRBJ2-7; the D gene is perhaps TRBD1, from 6 matching bases. The CDR3 protein is CATSRDQQGNDEQYF. The nucleotides read TGTGCCACCAGCAGAGATCAACAGGGTAACGACGAGCAGTACTTC.